The TCR beta chain under discussion was sequenced for a study of OX40 agonist ivuxolimab in advanced cancers. A note on this clone: Its antigen is not known.

TCRdb's copy holds only in-frame clones and misses some; the assay was immunoSEQ multiplex PCR. The repertoire has around 35,000 clones, about 81% of them found once; the top ten carry approximately 21%. Germline V gene lookup returns CDR1 SGHRS and CDR2 YFSETQ. The V and J ends lost 2 bases and 9 bases, in that order; junction bases with no gene match: 9. The CDR3 is 15 amino acids. Study-wide results and limits: On average, CD8+ T cells showed a greater number of expanded clones than CD4+.

The rearrangement uses TRBV5-1 and TRBJ2-3; 10 bases fit TRBD2. The sample in question was CD4+ or CD8+ T cells sorted from blood, obtained in a trial of the OX40 agonist ivuxolimab. This receptor was identified in an adult with an advanced solid tumor such as melanoma, head and neck, liver or kidney cancer. In DNA form, the CDR3 reads TGCGCCAGCAGCTTAAGCGGGGGGGTCCCGGGGACGCAGTATTTT. Translation gives CASSLSGGVPGTQYF.